Below, 11 T cell receptor beta chains from the same sample are listed, as sequenced in a study of vaccination and CD4 T cells after COVID-19. TCRdb reanalysed the PCR reads using MiXCR and keeps one entry per CDR3 protein. The repertoire has 25,000 to 35,000 distinct CDR3 sequences, approximately 49% of them found once; the top ten carry around 5.9%. This sample's time point: late sampling 161 to 241 days after vaccination in a few convalescent patients. The source was CD4+ T cells from blood, collected about 7 months after SARS-CoV-2 vaccination. The receptor source for this set is a human donor who had recovered from COVID-19.

This rearrangement joins TRBV20-1 to TRBJ2-7, with D hard to call. CDR1 and CDR2 (germline): DFQATT, SNEGSKA (reference sequence). V lost 5 bases and J lost 0, with 11 bases in between. This CDR3 region has 13 residues. The CDR3 sequence is CSAFVTASYEQYF. CDR3 sequence (DNA): TGCAGTGCTTTTGTAACAGCCTCCTACGAGCAGTACTTC.

The V call is TRBV15, the J call TRBJ1-2, with TRBD1 matching over 8 bases. J gave up 4 bases and V 6 bases, and 4 bases lay outside the gene matches. CDR1 and CDR2 from the germline V gene are LNHNV and YYDKDF (reference sequence). This CDR3 has 13 residues. CDR3 DNA sequence: TGTGCCACCAGTCCGGACAGGGCCTATGGCTACACCTTC. Amino acid sequence: CATSPDRAYGYTF.

This chain uses TRBV28 with TRBJ2-1; a possible D gene is TRBD2 (6 bases). V lost 2 bases and J 5 bases, leaving 13 bases between the germline ends. The CDR3 runs 15 residues. Per germline, CDR1 MDHEN and CDR2 SYDVKM. This CDR3 reads CASSLVLAYNNEQFF. The CDR3 nucleotides are TGTGCCAGCAGTTTAGTACTAGCCTACAACAATGAGCAGTTCTTC.

This chain joins TRBV7-2 and TRBJ1-2; the D gene is possibly TRBD1 (6 bases). CDR3 length equals 13 residues. Trimming shortened V by 4 bases and J by 8 bases, and 14 bases separated the two germline ends. Looked up from germline, CDR1 is SGHTA and CDR2 is FQGNSA. The CDR3 DNA follows: TGTGCCAGCAGCTGGGACACCCTAAGCGGCTACACCTTC. It translates to CASSWDTLSGYTF.

The chain uses TRBV24-1 and TRBJ1-6, with 8 bases lining up with TRBD1. Germline values: CDR1 KGHDR, CDR2 SFDVKD. CDR3 length: 15 amino acids. V lost 11 bases, J lost 8 bases, and 13 bases stayed unmatched. The CDR3 loop is CASTTLDRVYSPLHF. CDR3 bases: TGTGCCAGCACCACATTGGACAGGGTATATTCACCCCTCCACTTT.

The chain uses TRBV4-2 and TRBJ1-5, with D hard to call. CDR1 LGHNA and CDR2 YNFKEQ come from the germline V gene. Trimming pared 0 bases from V and 4 bases from J, leaving 7 bases between. This CDR3 has 14 amino acids. CDR3 nucleotide sequence: TGTGCCAGCAGCCAAGATGACGAAAATCAGCCCCAGCATTTT. This encodes CASSQDDENQPQHF.

The genes are TRBV20-1 and TRBJ1-3, with TRBD1 identical over 8 bases. Germline lookup yields CDR1 DFQATT and CDR2 SNEGSKA (reference sequence). The V segment lost 6 bases and the J segment 1 base; nucleotides outside the gene matches: 2. This CDR3 is 13 amino acids long. Here the CDR3 DNA reads TGCAGTGCACAGGGGGATTCTGGAAACACCATATATTTT. It yields the protein CSAQGDSGNTIYF.

This clonotype has only a few counts. CDR3 DNA: TGCGCCAGCAGCCCGGGACAGGGGGCCGGCTACACCTTC. It encodes CASSPGQGAGYTF. The chain has TRBV4-3 and TRBJ1-2; TRBD1 matches at 12 bases. The V gene's germline CDR1 is LGHNA and CDR2 YSLEER. CDR3 length: 13 amino acids. J was trimmed by 8 bases and V by 4 bases; bases with no gene match: 2.

This clonotype was seen a few times. CDR3 coding DNA: TGTGCCACCAGTGGGGTAGGAGATTATGGCTACACCTTC. The encoded protein is CATSGVGDYGYTF. This sequence joins TRBV24-1 and TRBJ1-2; no clear D gene. The germline V gene encodes CDR1 KGHDR and CDR2 SFDVKD. CDR3 length: 13 amino acids. The germline V and J ends were trimmed by 5 bases and 5 bases, with 11 bases remaining between them.

The chain couples TRBV20-1 to TRBJ1-1; D gene unclear. Trimming removed 4 bases from V and 7 bases from J, with 13 bases in between. Looked up from germline, CDR1 is DFQATT and CDR2 is SNEGSKA (reference sequence). The CDR3 length is 12 residues. The CDR3 DNA sequence: TGCAGTGCTAACGGGGTTACGAGTGAAGCTTTCTTT. Its protein is CSANGVTSEAFF.

This chain uses TRBV6-2 or TRBV6-3 with TRBJ2-7; TRBD2 matches at 10 bases. V was clipped by 2 bases and J by 4 bases; unmatched bases: 2. The CDR3 is 14 residues long. The germline CDR1 and CDR2 sequences are MNHEY and SVGEGT. The CDR3 nucleotides read TGTGCCAGCAGTTACGAGACTAGCGGGTACGAGCAGTACTTC. This translates into CASSYETSGYEQYF.